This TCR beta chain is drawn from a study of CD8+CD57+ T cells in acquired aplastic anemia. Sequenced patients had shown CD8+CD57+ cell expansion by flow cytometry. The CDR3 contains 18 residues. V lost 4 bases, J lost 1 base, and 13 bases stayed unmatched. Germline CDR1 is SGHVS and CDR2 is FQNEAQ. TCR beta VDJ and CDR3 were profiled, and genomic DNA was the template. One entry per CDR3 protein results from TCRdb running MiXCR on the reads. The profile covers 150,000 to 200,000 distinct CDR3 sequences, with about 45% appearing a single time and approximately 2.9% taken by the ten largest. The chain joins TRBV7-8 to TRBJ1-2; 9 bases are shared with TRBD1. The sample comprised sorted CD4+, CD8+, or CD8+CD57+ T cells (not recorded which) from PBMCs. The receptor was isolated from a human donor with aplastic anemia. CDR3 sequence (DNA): TGTGCCAGCAGCTCCTCCCTAATAGGGACAGGGCTTAACTATGGCTACACCTTC. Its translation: CASSSSLIGTGLNYGYTF.